The subject of this entry is one TCR beta chain. The germline gives CDR1 SEHNR, CDR2 FQNEAQ (reference sequence). Trimming removed 1 base at V and 8 bases at J, with 14 bases between. The CDR3 runs to 14 residues. This entry comes from a study of OX40 agonist ivuxolimab in advanced cancers. Clones were sequenced by immunoSEQ multiplex PCR, and TCRdb holds only the in-frame ones, with some missing. The sample includes about 20,000 clones, 74% seen only once; the top ten take 33%. The chain has TRBV7-9 and TRBJ1-2, with D uncertain. This receptor was identified in an adult with an advanced solid tumor such as melanoma, head and neck, liver or kidney cancer. The source was CD4+ or CD8+ T cells sorted from blood, collected in a trial of the OX40 agonist ivuxolimab. CDR3 in amino acids: CASSLEGNFWGYTF. DNA for the CDR3: TGTGCCAGCAGCTTAGAAGGGAACTTTTGGGGCTACACCTTC. Together with reference TRBV7-9 and TRBJ1-2, the CDR3 gives the full variable domain: DTGVSQNPRHKITKRGQNVTFRCDPISEHNRLYWYRQTLGQGPEFLTYFQNEAQLEKSRLLSDRFSAERPKGSFSTLEIQRTEQGDSAMYLCASSLEGNFWGYTFGSGTRLTVV.